A selection of T cell receptor beta chains follows, all from one sample in a study of OX40 agonist ivuxolimab in advanced cancers. Method: immunoSEQ multiplex PCR; TCRdb's copy keeps in-frame clones and lacks some. The sample shows about 61,000 clones, roughly nine tenths of them seen only once. The material sequenced was CD4+ or CD8+ T cells sorted from blood, taken in a trial of the OX40 agonist ivuxolimab. These receptors were obtained from an adult with an advanced solid tumor such as melanoma, head and neck, liver or kidney cancer. The CDR3 runs from the conserved cysteine through the conserved F or W. D genes are given only for firm matches. Some rows have no size entry. The others give once, few or many, or a class for an expanded clone.

- | TRBJ1-6 | - | TRBV9 | CASSTRTENSPLHF | TGTGCCAGCAGCACACGGACAGAAAATTCACCCCTCCACTTT
- | TRBJ2-5 | - | TRBV5-6 | CASSLVGQGETQYF | TGTGCCAGCAGCTTGGTGGGGCAAGGGGAGACCCAGTACTTC
TRBD1 | TRBJ1-2 | - | TRBV18 | CASSPRQGQGVEGYTF | TGTGCCAGCTCACCACGTCAGGGACAGGGGGTTGAAGGCTACACCTTC
- | TRBJ1-2 | - | TRBV6-5 | CASSEDRRGYTF | TGTGCCAGCAGTGAGGACAGAAGGGGCTACACCTTC
TRBD1 | TRBJ1-1 | - | TRBV18 | CASSPVRMDRAGTEAFF | TGTGCCAGCTCACCAGTGAGAATGGACAGGGCGGGCACTGAAGCTTTCTTT
- | TRBJ2-2 | - | TRBV14 | CASSQDWAAPGELFF | TGTGCCAGCAGCCAAGATTGGGCGGCCCCCGGGGAGCTGTTTTTT
TRBD1 | TRBJ2-1 | - | TRBV5-4 | CASSYRLQGVKNEQFF | TGTGCCAGCAGCTACCGCCTTCAGGGGGTTAAGAATGAGCAGTTCTTC
TRBD2 | TRBJ2-3 | - | TRBV18 | CASSPTSGSLRDTQYF | TGTGCCAGCTCGCCGACTAGCGGGAGCCTCAGGGATACGCAGTATTTT
- | TRBJ2-7 | - | TRBV6-5 | CASSLGTTYEQYF | TGTGCCAGCAGTTTAGGGACGACCTACGAGCAGTACTTC
- | TRBJ2-5 | - | TRBV6-5 | CASSHRHRQETQYF | TGTGCCAGCAGTCACCGACACCGCCAAGAGACCCAGTACTTC
- | TRBJ2-6 | - | TRBV25-1 | CASDSPWGVLTF | TGTGCCAGCGATTCCCCTTGGGGAGTCCTGACTTTC
TRBD1 | TRBJ2-7 | once | TRBV18 | CASSLRKFGTGKNYEQYF | TGTGCCAGCTCGCTCCGAAAATTTGGGACAGGGAAAAACTACGAGCAGTACTTC
- | TRBJ2-1 | - | TRBV4-1 | CASSQDGSPISYNEQFF | TGCGCCAGCAGCCAAGATGGTAGCCCTATTTCCTACAATGAGCAGTTCTTC
TRBD1 | TRBJ1-1 | - | TRBV6-5 | CASSYGRGTEAFF | TGTGCCAGCAGTTACGGCAGGGGGACTGAAGCTTTCTTT
TRBD1 | TRBJ2-3 | - | TRBV5-8 | CASSRDRGQLLLTDTQYF | TGTGCCAGCAGCCGGGACAGGGGTCAACTCCTTCTAACAGATACGCAGTATTTT
- | TRBJ1-4 | - | TRBV7-9 | CASSLRLTATNEKLFF | TGTGCCAGCAGCTTACGACTTACCGCAACTAATGAAAAACTGTTTTTT
- | TRBJ2-5 | - | TRBV19 | CASSPRGRGETQYF | TGTGCCAGTAGCCCTCGGGGACGGGGGGAGACCCAGTACTTC
- | TRBJ1-1 | few | TRBV5-1 | CASSFGQGGQAFF | TGCGCCAGCAGCTTCGGGCAGGGAGGACAAGCTTTCTTT
TRBD2 | TRBJ2-1 | once | TRBV19 | CASSALAGGPTFF | TGTGCCAGTAGTGCTCTAGCGGGGGGCCCGACGTTCTTC
- | TRBJ1-1 | - | TRBV25-1 | CASRLGNTEAFF | TGTGCCAGCAGGCTGGGGAACACTGAAGCTTTCTTT
- | TRBJ2-1 | - | TRBV5-1 | CASSLAPVAQSFEQFF | TGCGCCAGCAGCTTGGCCCCGGTAGCGCAAAGTTTTGAGCAGTTCTTC
TRBD1 | TRBJ2-5 | - | TRBV6-4 | CASRLNRGDTIETQYF | TGTGCCAGCAGACTTAACAGGGGGGATACGATAGAGACCCAGTACTTC
- | TRBJ1-3 | - | TRBV5-1 | CASSPTPGIKSGNTIYF | TGCGCCAGCAGCCCGACACCGGGCATCAAAAGTGGAAACACCATATATTTT
- | TRBJ2-7 | once | TRBV18 | CASSPVTGRSSYEQYF | TGTGCCAGCTCACCTGTGACAGGCCGAAGCTCCTACGAGCAGTACTTC
- | TRBJ1-3 | - | TRBV14 | CASSQVRGSGNTIYF | TGTGCCAGCAGCCAAGTTCGAGGTTCTGGAAACACCATATATTTT
- | TRBJ1-1 | - | TRBV5-1 | CASSLYIWDTEAFF | TGCGCCAGCAGCTTGTATATTTGGGACACTGAAGCTTTCTTT